This TCR beta chain originates from a study of cytomegalovirus exposure and HLA in healthy donors. Study-wide background: Among a few hundred genotyped donors, roughly 80% fell in the Caucasian-associated ancestry cluster. Overall study results and limits: A later analysis reportedly found fewer N-insertions in an Asian-associated ancestry cluster than the roughly 700-donor mean.

The PCR contained 60 Vbeta and 13 Jbeta primers. Libraries were prepared by immunoSEQ multiplex PCR; TCRdb keeps only in-frame clonotypes and omits some of them. The sample shows 210,000 or so clones, roughly 84% of them seen only once. This CDR3 is 15 amino acids long. Germline-derived CDR1 and CDR2 are MGHDK and SYGVNS. J lost 2 bases, V lost 4 bases, and 7 bases had no gene match. As regards this clone: Its antigen is unidentified.

The gene calls are TRBV25-1 and TRBJ2-7, with 8 bases that match TRBD1. The clonotype comes from a human donor in good health. Sequences were obtained from PBMCs. CDR3 sequence: CASSVHGTGTYEQYF. The CDR3 DNA sequence: TGTGCCAGCAGTGTACATGGGACAGGAACCTACGAGCAGTACTTC.